Shown below are 18 T cell receptor beta chains from a single sample sequenced in a study of T cells in Graves' hyperthyroidism and ophthalmopathy. The TCR beta CDR3 regions underwent amplification using RNA transcripts as the source. During a first-round RT-PCR of the TCR CDR3, the HTBI primer set was used. One entry per CDR3 protein results from TCRdb running MiXCR on the multiplex PCR reads. The table records around 500,000 distinct CDR3 sequences, roughly 16% of them present only once. The sequencing input was blood. The source is a woman in her twenties or thirties with Graves' ophthalmopathy.

There are a few counts of this clonotype. The rearrangement links TRBV3-1 to TRBJ1-3; D remains unclear. Germline V CDR1 and CDR2: LGHDT, YNNKEL (reference sequence). Trimming stripped 4 bases from V and 4 bases from J, with 8 bases between. The CDR3 length is 13 residues. The CDR3 here is CASSLRVGNTIYF. For the CDR3, the DNA is TGTGCCAGCAGCCTCCGGGTCGGAAACACCATATATTTT. The whole variable domain, remainder taken from reference TRBV3-1 and TRBJ1-3, is DTAVSQTPKYLVTQMGNDKSIKCEQNLGHDTMYWYKQDSKKFLKIMFSYNNKELIINETVPNRFSPKSPDKAHLNLHINSLELGDSAVYFCASSLRVGNTIYFGEGSWLTVV.

This clonotype has ten or more counts. The chain uses TRBV3-1 and TRBJ2-7, with D hard to call. With 4 bases removed from V and 7 bases from J, the gap between germline ends came to 11 bases. CDR1 and CDR2 from the germline V gene are LGHDT and YNNKEL (reference sequence). The CDR3 has 12 residues. This CDR3 reads CASSRINWEQYF. The CDR3 DNA reads TGTGCCAGCAGCCGAATAAACTGGGAGCAGTACTTC.

This clonotype was seen at least ten times. The chain carries TRBV20-1 and TRBJ1-1; D gene ambiguous. Per germline, CDR1 DFQATT and CDR2 SNEGSKA (reference sequence). This CDR3 is built from 13 residues. Trimming took off 0 bases at V and 5 bases at J, with 10 bases between the two ends. CDR3 in amino acids: CSAREGWDTEAFF. The CDR3, as DNA: TGCAGTGCTAGAGAAGGGTGGGATACTGAAGCTTTCTTT.

This clonotype was counted ten times or more. V gene TRBV11-2 combines with J gene TRBJ1-5; D is possibly TRBD1 (6 bases). From germline, CDR1 is SGHAT and CDR2 FQNNGV. Trimming cost V 3 bases and J 7 bases, with 13 bases left between them. The CDR3 contains 14 residues. The CDR3 reads CASSLRAGEQPQHF. The CDR3 DNA is TGTGCCAGCAGCTTGAGGGCAGGGGAACAGCCCCAGCATTTT.

At least ten counts were recorded for this clonotype. CDR3 in DNA: TGTGCCAGCAGTATAAGTGGGAGCGGGAGAGGCAAAGATACGCAGTATTTT. Translating it yields CASSISGSGRGKDTQYF. This rearrangement joins TRBV2 to TRBJ2-3, with TRBD2 identical over 8 bases. This CDR3 is built from 17 residues. Trimming cost V 5 bases and J 5 bases; bases outside gene matches: 15. The germline V gene has CDR1 SNHLY and CDR2 FYNNEI. The full variable domain, completed using reference TRBV2 and TRBJ2-3, is EPEVTQTPSHQVTQMGQEVILRCVPISNHLYFYWYRQILGQKVEFLVSFYNNEISEKSEIFDDQFSVERPDGSNFTLKIRSTKLEDSAMYFCASSISGSGRGKDTQYFGPGTRLTVL.

There are many counts of this clonotype. The chain carries TRBV9 and TRBJ2-7, with D perhaps matching TRBD1 or TRBD2 (7 bases each). Germline CDR1 and CDR2: SGDLS and YYNGEE. This CDR3 spans 15 amino acids. V was pared by 4 bases and J by 2 bases, with 16 bases between. The CDR3 spells CASSPGGRAPYEQYF. As DNA, the CDR3 is TGTGCCAGCAGCCCAGGGGGGAGGGCCCCCTACGAGCAGTACTTC.

This chain joins TRBV10-2 and TRBJ2-5; D gene uncertain. V was clipped by 3 bases and J by 4 bases, with 12 bases between them. CDR1 is WSHSY, CDR2 SAAADI, per germline. The CDR3 length is 14 residues. For the CDR3, the DNA is TGCGCCAGCAGTGATATGGATTTGGGAGAGACCCAGTACTTC. Translating gives CASSDMDLGETQYF.

This clonotype occurred many times. The chain recombines TRBV6-2 or TRBV6-3 with TRBJ2-7; 9 nucleotides match TRBD1. There are 15 residues in the CDR3. Trimming took 2 bases from V and 3 from J; bases not matched to a gene: 5. The germline CDR1 and CDR2 sequences are MNHEY and SVGEGT. The CDR3 here is CASSYRDRVFYEQYF. In DNA form, the CDR3 reads TGTGCCAGCAGTTACCGGGACAGGGTGTTCTACGAGCAGTACTTC.

The table lists this clonotype with a few counts. V is TRBV20-1 and J is TRBJ2-7; D uncertain. Trimming stripped 0 bases from V and 0 bases from J, with 15 bases between. This CDR3 region has 16 residues. Germline V lookup: CDR1 DFQATT, CDR2 SNEGSKA (reference sequence). The CDR3 coding sequence is TGCAGTGCTAGAGATCTTCGGCGGATTAGCTCCTACGAGCAGTACTTC. Translated, it gives CSARDLRRISSYEQYF.

V gene TRBV7-9 combines with J gene TRBJ2-7; the D gene is possibly TRBD2 (5 bases). This CDR3 is built from 15 residues. Germline V gene data show CDR1 as SEHNR and CDR2 as FQNEAQ (reference sequence). V lost 0 bases and J lost 3, with 12 bases in between. The chain's CDR3 is CASSLAGEFRYEQYF. DNA of the CDR3: TGTGCCAGCAGCTTAGCCGGGGAGTTCCGCTACGAGCAGTACTTC.

This clonotype was recorded at least ten times. This sequence joins TRBV6-2 or TRBV6-3 and TRBJ2-1; possible D gene TRBD2, 5 bases. Per germline, CDR1 MNHEY and CDR2 SVGEGT. V gave up 6 bases and J gave up 0 bases, with 12 bases separating them. There are 15 residues in the CDR3. In DNA form, the CDR3 reads TGTGCCAGCAGGGTTACTAGTTTCTCCTACAATGAGCAGTTCTTC. Its translation: CASRVTSFSYNEQFF.

This clonotype was detected many times. The genes are TRBV15 and TRBJ2-3, with 7 bases lining up with TRBD1. CDR1 is LNHNV and CDR2 is YYDKDF in the germline V gene (reference sequence). V was clipped by 5 bases and J by 2 bases; unmatched bases: 7. The CDR3 loop spans 15 amino acids. The CDR3 coding sequence is TGTGCCACCAGCGACGGACAGGAGATCACAGATACGCAGTATTTT. Translation: CATSDGQEITDTQYF.

There are many counts of this clonotype. This chain uses TRBV30 with TRBJ2-5; unclear D gene. Trimming took 3 bases from V and 0 from J, leaving 5 bases between them. Germline CDR1 reads GTSNPN; CDR2 reads SVGIG (reference sequence). The CDR3 is 12 residues long. Written as DNA, the CDR3 is TGTGCCTGGAGGTACAACCAAGAGACCCAGTACTTC. Protein sequence: CAWRYNQETQYF.

As regards this clonotype: A clone one base away is much larger, so this may be a read error. The CDR3 end shows no conserved phenylalanine or tryptophan, and so a read error is likely. This chain uses TRBV10-3 with TRBJ2-7; a possible D gene is TRBD2 (6 bases). The CDR3 sequence is 15 residues long. The ends were cut back, 2 bases at V and 5 bases at J, with 16 bases in the middle. Germline CDR1 ENHRY, CDR2 SYGVKD. The CDR3 DNA reads TGTGCCATCAGTGAGGACGGTGGTGGCGGGGACGAGCAGTACCTC. Protein product: CAISEDGGGGDEQYL.

The J gene is TRBJ2-1, the V gene TRBV5-4; 9 bases line up with TRBD2. Per germline, CDR1 SGHNT and CDR2 YYREEE (reference sequence). V shed 4 bases, J shed 8 bases, and the junction held 16 bases outside the gene matches. The CDR3 length is 17 residues. CDR3 bases: TGTGCCAGCAGCCGGAATAACTTAGCGGGAGACGTCGATGAGCAGTTCTTC. Its protein product is CASSRNNLAGDVDEQFF.

This clonotype was seen repeatedly, ten times or more. The CDR3: CASSPKTSGRSYEQYF. The CDR3 coding sequence is TGTGCCAGCAGCCCGAAGACTAGCGGGAGATCGTACGAGCAGTACTTC. The gene calls are TRBV7-9 and TRBJ2-7; 12 positions match TRBD2. After removal of 5 bases from V and 4 bases from J, the junction contained 9 bases not matched to a gene. This CDR3 spans 16 amino acids. Germline CDR1 SEHNR, CDR2 FQNEAQ (reference sequence).

This clonotype was seen ten or more times. The chain joins TRBV5-5 to TRBJ2-1; 11 bases match TRBD2. V shed 1 base and J 7 bases; nucleotides not matched to a gene: 7. This CDR3 is 16 amino acids long. Germline CDR1 reads SGHKS; CDR2 reads YYEKEE (reference sequence). In nucleotides, the CDR3 is TGTGCCAGCAGCTTGAGCCCACTAGCGGGAGCAAATGAGCAGTTCTTC. This sequence encodes CASSLSPLAGANEQFF. Using reference TRBV5-5 and TRBJ2-1 for the parts outside the CDR3, the full variable domain is DAGVTQSPTHLIKTRGQQVTLRCSPISGHKSVSWYQQVLGQGPQFIFQYYEKEERGRGNFPDRFSARQFPNYSSELNVNALLLGDSALYLCASSLSPLAGANEQFFGPGTRLTVL.

The table lists this clonotype with a few counts. The chain recombines TRBV15 with TRBJ2-3; 9 bases are shared with TRBD2. The CDR3 runs 20 residues. J lost 2 bases, V lost 2 bases, and 17 bases had no gene match. The germline CDR1 and CDR2 sequences are LNHNV and YYDKDF (reference sequence). In nucleotides, the CDR3 is TGTGCCACCAGCAGAACCCGCGTCTCTCTCCTAGCGGGGTCCACAGATACGCAGTATTTT. Translation gives CATSRTRVSLLAGSTDTQYF.